These 27 T cell receptor beta chains came from one sample sequenced in a study of blood T cells in healthy people across ages. A second PCR of about 6 to 12 cycles used a sample-barcoded 5' primer and a J-beta primer mix. TCRdb re-analysed the 5' RACE reads in MiXCR, keeping a single row per CDR3 protein. The sample yields 1 million to 1.2 million distinct CDR3 sequences, more than 30% seen once. The material sequenced was blood. These receptors were taken from a young man in good health.

The rearrangement joins TRBV5-6 to TRBJ2-2; 8 bases are a match to TRBD1. Germline-derived CDR1 and CDR2 are SGHDT and YYEEEE. The trim removed 2 bases at V and 5 bases at J, leaving 2 bases unmatched. CDR3 length: 14 amino acids. The CDR3 here is CASSFQGATGELFF. CDR3 in DNA: TGTGCCAGCAGCTTCCAGGGGGCTACCGGGGAGCTGTTTTTT. The variable domain in full, with the rest retrieved from reference TRBV5-6 and TRBJ2-2, is DAGVTQSPTHLIKTRGQQVTLRCSPKSGHDTVSWYQQALGQGPQFIFQYYEEEERQRGNFPDRFSGHQFPNYSSELNVNALLLGDSALYLCASSFQGATGELFFGEGSRLTVL.

The chain carries TRBV20-1 and TRBJ2-4, with D possibly matching TRBD1 (6 bases). Germline V gene sequence: CDR1 DFQATT, CDR2 SNEGSKA (reference sequence). Trimming left V 5 bases short and J 13 bases short, with 27 bases between. The CDR3 has 15 amino acids. The CDR3, as DNA: TGCAGTGCTTTCATCCCAAGTACAGGGAGAGAGGGGCAGTACTTC. Its protein is CSAFIPSTGREGQYF.

The V and J genes are TRBV7-2 and TRBJ1-1, with D unclear. The CDR3 is 15 amino acids. V dropped 0 bases and J dropped 0 bases, with 8 bases sitting between them. Germline-derived CDR1 and CDR2 are SGHTA and FQGNSA. The CDR3 region is CASSLAAWVNTEAFF. The CDR3 region has the DNA TGTGCCAGCAGCTTAGCGGCGTGGGTGAACACTGAAGCTTTCTTT.

The count of this clonotype is one. This chain uses TRBV4-3 with TRBJ2-5, with 10 bases lining up with TRBD2. This CDR3 region has 16 residues. Per germline, CDR1 LGHNA and CDR2 YSLEER. J lost 11 bases, V lost 6 bases, and 18 bases had no gene match. CDR3 region: CASRQRTTSGVGEQYF. The DNA of the CDR3 is TGCGCCAGCAGACAAAGGACAACTAGCGGGGTCGGTGAGCAGTACTTC.

This clonotype was found a few times. This sequence joins TRBV4-1 and TRBJ1-1; 12 nucleotides align to TRBD1. The V gene end was trimmed by 7 bases and the J gene end by 4 bases; junction bases not matched to a gene: 10. Germline lookup yields CDR1 MGHRA and CDR2 YSYEKL. The CDR3 is made up of 16 amino acids. The CDR3 protein is CASTGRDRGQGTEAFF. CDR3 sequence (DNA): TGCGCCAGCACCGGAAGGGACAGGGGGCAGGGCACTGAAGCTTTCTTT.

This clonotype was seen a few times. This chain joins TRBV10-3 and TRBJ1-1; 11 nucleotides agree with TRBD1. J gave up 4 bases and V 5 bases, and 3 bases lay outside the gene matches. CDR3 length: 14 amino acids. Germline V CDR1 and CDR2: ENHRY, SYGVKD. The CDR3 sequence: CAISKGQGGTEAFF. The CDR3 region has the DNA TGTGCCATCAGTAAGGGACAGGGGGGCACTGAAGCTTTCTTT.

V usage is TRBV20-1 and J usage is TRBJ1-1; 10 bases match TRBD1. In germline, CDR1 is DFQATT, CDR2 SNEGSKA (reference sequence). J was trimmed by 3 bases and V by 0 bases; bases with no gene match: 10. The length of the CDR3 is 17 residues. Here the CDR3 reads CSAREPFRDRGDTEAFF. The CDR3 bases are TGCAGTGCTAGAGAACCATTCAGGGACAGGGGTGACACTGAAGCTTTCTTT.

As regards this clonotype: A much larger clone differs by one base, so this may be a read error. The V call is TRBV9, the J call TRBJ2-7, with D perhaps TRBD1 or TRBD2 (5 bases each). In germline, CDR1 is SGDLS, CDR2 YYNGEE. The CDR3 has 14 amino acids. The CDR3 reads CASSVGDVSYKQYF. The CDR3 coding sequence is TGTGCCAGCAGCGTAGGGGACGTCTCCTACAAGCAGTACTTC.

This clonotype was counted only a few times. This chain uses TRBV5-1 with TRBJ2-2, with D hard to call. The V gene lost 1 base and the J gene lost 1 base, with 11 bases spanning the gap. The CDR3 extends over 16 amino acids. Germline V lookup: CDR1 SGHRS, CDR2 YFSETQ. As DNA, the CDR3 is TGCGCCAGCAGCTTGCGTGTCACAGAGAACACCGGGGAGCTGTTTTTT. Amino acids: CASSLRVTENTGELFF.

As concerns this clonotype: A read error may be the cause here, since a much bigger clone is one base away. The gene calls are TRBV7-2 and TRBJ1-1, with 10 bases fitting TRBD1. The CDR3 loop spans 14 amino acids. Germline CDR1 reads SGHTA; CDR2 reads FQGNSA. This chain's CDR3 is CARSPGTGETEAFF. The CDR3, as DNA: TGTGCCCGCAGCCCCGGGACAGGGGAGACTGAAGCTTTCTTT.

CDR3 coding DNA: TGCGCCAGCGGGGAGGGGCCGAGTAATGAAAAACTGTTTTTT. The encoded protein is CASGEGPSNEKLFF. V gene TRBV5-1 combines with J gene TRBJ1-4; D is perhaps TRBD1 (5 bases). The CDR3 has 14 amino acids. CDR1 is SGHRS, CDR2 YFSETQ, per germline. V was cut by 7 bases and J by 4 bases, with 14 bases left in between.

V gene TRBV18 combines with J gene TRBJ1-6; weak D call: TRBD1 (6 bases). Looked up from germline, CDR1 is KGHSH and CDR2 is LQKENI. The CDR3 contains 16 residues. Trimming left V 1 base short and J 10 bases short, with 17 bases between. CDR3 sequence: CASSPRVAGELSPLHF. CDR3 nucleotide sequence: TGTGCCAGCTCACCACGGGTGGCAGGGGAGTTGTCACCCCTCCACTTT.

V is TRBV28 and J is TRBJ1-3; D unresolved. The CDR3 is 15 amino acids. V was cut by 5 bases and J by 0 bases, with 11 bases left in between. In germline, CDR1 is MDHEN, CDR2 SYDVKM. The CDR3 DNA follows: TGTGCCAGCAGTCCCCCCGTGAGCTCTGGAAACACCATATATTTT. Its translation is CASSPPVSSGNTIYF.

This clonotype came up a few times. This chain links TRBV2 with TRBJ1-1; D is perhaps TRBD1 (5 bases). The ends were cut back, 3 bases at V and 10 bases at J, with 15 bases in the middle. CDR3 length equals 13 residues. Germline CDR1 and CDR2: SNHLY and FYNNEI. CDR3 DNA: TGTGCCAGCAGTGATCTGACAGCTCTTGTAGCTTTCTTT. Translating it yields CASSDLTALVAFF.

This clonotype has a handful of counts. This chain connects TRBV20-1 to TRBJ1-4, with 7 bases aligning to TRBD1. This CDR3 has 13 amino acids. The V gene's germline CDR1 is DFQATT and CDR2 SNEGSKA (reference sequence). Unmatched junction bases numbered 8, after V lost 5 bases and J lost 8 bases. The CDR3 DNA reads TGCAGTGCTCATGCGGGACAGAGCGAAAAACTGTTTTTT. This sequence encodes CSAHAGQSEKLFF.

This clonotype was seen more than once but under ten times. The chain uses TRBV7-9 and TRBJ2-7, with D possibly being TRBD2 (5 bases). Germline CDR1 is SEHNR and CDR2 is FQNEAQ (reference sequence). The CDR3 loop spans 13 amino acids. V lost 1 base, J lost 7 bases, and 11 bases lay in between. The CDR3 sequence is CASSLERLWEQYF. For the CDR3, the DNA is TGTGCCAGCAGCTTAGAGCGGCTCTGGGAGCAGTACTTC.

The chain links TRBV6-5 to TRBJ1-4; D may be TRBD1 (6 bases). V was cut by 4 bases and J by 4 bases, with 16 bases left in between. CDR1 MNHEY and CDR2 SVGAGI come from the germline V gene. The CDR3 totals 16 residues. The CDR3, as DNA: TGTGCCAGCAGTTCGGGGGGGCCTCCATTTAATGAAAAACTGTTTTTT. It is translated as CASSSGGPPFNEKLFF.

This clonotype was detected a few times. The chain has TRBV27 and TRBJ1-4; 7 bases map to TRBD1. The CDR3 runs 13 residues. The germline V gene has CDR1 MNHEY and CDR2 SMNVEV (reference sequence). J lost 8 bases, V lost 5 bases, and 5 bases had no gene match. The CDR3 here is CASSRQGDEKLFF. CDR3 in DNA: TGTGCCAGCAGTAGGCAGGGGGACGAAAAACTGTTTTTT.

This rearrangement joins TRBV4-3 to TRBJ1-2; D is uncertain. V lost 0 bases and J lost 6, with 14 bases in between. The CDR3 is made up of 15 amino acids. Germline CDR1 LGHNA, CDR2 YSLEER. The CDR3, as DNA: TGCGCCAGCAGCCAAGATCTTAGAGGACGCAATGGCTACACCTTC. This translates into CASSQDLRGRNGYTF.

This clonotype turned up a few times. This rearrangement joins TRBV7-9 to TRBJ2-3; possibly TRBD2 for D (5 bases). The CDR3 is made up of 15 amino acids. Between the trimmed V and J ends, which lost 4 bases and 6 bases, there was a span of 17 bases. Germline V gives CDR1 SEHNR, CDR2 FQNEAQ (reference sequence). The CDR3 loop is CASSSSRKRGDTQYF. The CDR3 DNA reads TGTGCCAGCAGCTCGTCCCGGAAGCGAGGGGATACGCAGTATTTT. The whole variable domain, remainder taken from reference TRBV7-9 and TRBJ2-3, is DTGVSQNPRHKITKRGQNVTFRCDPISEHNRLYWYRQTLGQGPEFLTYFQNEAQLEKSRLLSDRFSAERPKGSFSTLEIQRTEQGDSAMYLCASSSSRKRGDTQYFGPGTRLTVL.

This clonotype came up a few times. The gene calls are TRBV4-2 and TRBJ1-6; no reliable D call. The germline CDR1 and CDR2 sequences are LGHNA and YNFKEQ. Between the trimmed V and J ends, which lost 4 bases and 6 bases, there was a span of 10 bases. This CDR3 has 14 residues. The CDR3, as DNA: TGTGCCAGCAGCCCCGGGGTCGGTAATTCACCCCTCCACTTT. This codes for CASSPGVGNSPLHF.

V is TRBV19 and J is TRBJ1-2; D unclear. The CDR3 covers 15 residues. The V and J ends lost 10 bases and 0 bases respectively, with 18 bases between them. Germline assignment: CDR1 LNHDA and CDR2 SQIVND (reference sequence). The CDR3: CATLGVVPPNYGYTF. CDR3 coding DNA: TGTGCCACCCTGGGAGTCGTTCCTCCTAACTATGGCTACACCTTC.

J is TRBJ2-3 and V is TRBV28; maybe TRBD2 (5 bases). CDR1 MDHEN and CDR2 SYDVKM come from the germline V gene. The CDR3 runs 16 residues. Trimming shortened V by 7 bases and J by 1 base, and 18 bases separated the two germline ends. CDR3 nucleotide sequence: TGTGCCAGCATTCCCGGGATCCCAAGTGGCACAGATACGCAGTATTTT. Its protein product is CASIPGIPSGTDTQYF.

The chain has TRBV6-5 and TRBJ1-1; unclear D gene. The V and J ends lost 0 bases and 4 bases respectively, with 9 bases between them. The CDR3 spans 14 residues. Germline V gene sequence: CDR1 MNHEY, CDR2 SVGAGI. In DNA, the CDR3 is TGTGCCAGCAGTTACTCGCCCGAACGCACTGAAGCTTTCTTT. It translates to CASSYSPERTEAFF.

This sequence joins TRBV6-5 and TRBJ1-2; 10 bases line up with TRBD1. V was clipped by 2 bases and J by 4 bases; unmatched bases: 4. CDR3 size: 15 residues. Germline assignment: CDR1 MNHEY and CDR2 SVGAGI. The CDR3 coding sequence is TGTGCCAGCAGTTACGGGACAGGGGACCTCTATGGCTACACCTTC. Protein product: CASSYGTGDLYGYTF.

V gene TRBV20-1 combines with J gene TRBJ1-1; D ambiguous. Germline V lookup: CDR1 DFQATT, CDR2 SNEGSKA (reference sequence). Trimming cost V 1 base and J 7 bases, with 13 bases left between them. The CDR3 has 13 amino acids. CDR3 nucleotides: TGCAGTGCTAGAGTAATAGGTTTCAATGAAGCTTTCTTT. Encoded protein: CSARVIGFNEAFF.

The chain links TRBV19 to TRBJ2-1, with TRBD1 matching over 10 bases. There are 14 residues in the CDR3. J was trimmed by 7 bases and V by 7 bases; bases with no gene match: 7. Germline-derived CDR1 and CDR2 are LNHDA and SQIVND (reference sequence). Written as DNA, the CDR3 is TGTGCCAGTACCCTTCGGACAGGGGGGAATGAGCAGTTCTTC. Translating it yields CASTLRTGGNEQFF.